This TCR beta chain is drawn from a study of CD8+ T cells in alopecia areata listed by TCRdb under 2018. Study-wide context: The treated patients took part in an open-label pilot trial in which moderate-to-severe alopecia areata was treated with oral tofacitinib at 5 to 10 mg twice daily. Scalp tissue and sorted CD4+ and CD8+ peripheral blood T cells from patchy and totalis/universalis alopecia areata patients and from healthy controls were covered by human TCRbeta sequencing. Patients stayed on tofacitinib for 6 to 18 months and then had 6 months of follow-up off drug so that delayed response and recurrence could be assessed. TCRbeta CDR3 regions were amplified by immunoSEQ multiplex PCR using 35 Vbeta forward and 13 Jbeta reverse primers. Scalp clonality was compared across normal scalp (n=4), patchy alopecia areata scalp (n=8), and alopecia totalis/universalis scalp (n=8). RNA was extracted with the PAXgene miRNA kit for fixed scalp, the miRNeasy kit for PBMCs, and the RNeasy kit for mouse skin. In both human patients and the C3H/HeJ mouse model, the study applied high-throughput TCRbeta sequencing to look at T cell clonal expansion in alopecia areata. Patients on tofacitinib were biopsied at baseline and after 4 and 24 weeks of treatment, and several of the patients also had a later scalp biopsy.

The time point label, read with the paper, signifies: baseline before oral tofacitinib. Lesional scalp punch biopsies and peripheral blood were collected from alopecia areata patients. PBMCs were separated by density centrifugation and stained for CD3, CD4 and CD8, after which CD4+ and CD8+ T cells were sorted on a FACSAria. General conclusions and limits of the study: Compared with normal scalp, lesional scalp, particularly in alopecia totalis/universalis, had higher clonality and more expanded CD8+ clones, which suggests antigenic drive. Shared TCR sequences between patients were less evident than in mice, which may be partly attributable to HLA diversity in the patient population. Unlike mouse skin, where gammadelta T cells dominate, normal human skin contains resident alphabeta T cells that get sequenced too, which complicates analysis of the scalp TCR repertoire.

The method behind the library was the immunoSEQ multiplex PCR assay. RNA was extracted from all samples and reverse transcribed into cDNA, which served as template for TCR sequencing. First-strand cDNA was synthesized using SuperScript III with a 2:1 mix of oligo-dT and random hexamers. A synthetic immune receptor repertoire was used to assess amplification bias, and residual bias was removed computationally. As for how the authors treated the data: Raw reads were preprocessed for error removal, and CDR3 was defined according to IMGT conventions as running from the conserved cysteine to phenylalanine. Clonality was calculated as 1 minus Shannon entropy normalized by log2 of the number of productive unique TCRs. Scalp TCRbeta sequences were cross-referenced with sorted blood CD4 and CD8 repertoires so that the CD4 or CD8 identity of scalp clones could be inferred. In its TCRdb copy, this immuneACCESS table keeps in-frame sequences only and misses some clones. Where compared with another copy, unresolved V genes explain less than half of these, and the others have no known cause. V and J calls and clone size are copied from that table; D and trimming were computed from the DNA. The table for this sample lists 150,000 to 200,000 clones; 67% of them were counted only once. In total, the top ten clones hold 10% to 12% of the sample.

To note about this clone: What this receptor recognizes is not known. The record has no base qualities; no much larger clone is one base away. Different DNA sequences within this sample yield the same CDR3.

V is cut by 0 bases and J by 5 bases, and the space between the germline ends is 8 bases. CDR1 and CDR2, per the germline V gene, are SGHRS and YFSETQ. Taken from cysteine to phenylalanine, the CDR3 has 13 residues. Only CDR3 DNA is held: 39 bases, read in frame from base 1. The receptor was isolated from a human donor with alopecia areata. Sequencing was performed on CD8+ T cells sorted from blood, taken at week 0. Here the chain combines TRBV5-1 and TRBJ1-1; possibly the D gene is TRBD1, per 5 matching bases. Read as DNA, the sequence is TGCGCCAGCAGCTTGGGCGGGGGTACTGAAGCTTTCTTT. It codes for CASSLGGGTEAFF.